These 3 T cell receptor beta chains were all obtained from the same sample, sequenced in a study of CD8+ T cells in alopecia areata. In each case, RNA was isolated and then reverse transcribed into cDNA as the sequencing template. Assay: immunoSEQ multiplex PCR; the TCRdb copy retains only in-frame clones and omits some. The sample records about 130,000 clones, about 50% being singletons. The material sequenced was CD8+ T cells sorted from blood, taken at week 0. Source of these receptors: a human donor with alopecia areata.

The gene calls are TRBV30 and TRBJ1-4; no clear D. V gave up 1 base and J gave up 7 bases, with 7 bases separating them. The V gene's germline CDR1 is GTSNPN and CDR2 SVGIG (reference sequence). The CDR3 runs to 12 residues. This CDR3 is CAWSEGFEKLFF. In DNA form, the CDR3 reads TGTGCCTGGAGTGAAGGGTTTGAAAAACTGTTTTTT.

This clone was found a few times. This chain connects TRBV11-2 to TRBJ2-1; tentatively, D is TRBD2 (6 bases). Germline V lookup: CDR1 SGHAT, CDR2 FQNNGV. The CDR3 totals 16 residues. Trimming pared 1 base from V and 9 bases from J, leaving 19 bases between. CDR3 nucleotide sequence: TGTGCCAGCAGCTTAGTTGCCCAGTCGGGGGTTGGTGAGCAGTTCTTC. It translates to CASSLVAQSGVGEQFF.

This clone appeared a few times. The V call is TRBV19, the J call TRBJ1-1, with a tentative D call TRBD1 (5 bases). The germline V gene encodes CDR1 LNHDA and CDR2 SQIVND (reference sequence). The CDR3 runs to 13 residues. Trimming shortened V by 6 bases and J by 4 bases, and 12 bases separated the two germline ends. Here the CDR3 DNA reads TGTGCCAGTAGGCCCTGGGGGGTCACTGAAGCTTTCTTT. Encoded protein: CASRPWGVTEAFF.